A single sample is the source of the 20 T cell receptor beta chains below, sequenced in a study of persistence of HIV-infected CD4 T cells. The immunoSEQ assay was version 4, run in survey mode. Using immunoSEQ multiplex PCR, the repertoire was profiled, and TCRdb retains in-frame clones only, with some absent. The data hold about 20,000 clones, with less than 75% observed a single time. No antigens are known for them. The stimulus was an HIV-1 Gag 15-mer peptide pool, about 1 ug/peptide/mL. Sorting of responding CD4+ T cells relied on upregulated CD40 ligand together with CD69. The sample consisted of CD4+ T cells sorted from PBMCs after 18-hour stimulation, taken from a patient who received antiretroviral therapy. These receptors all stem from an adult woman with HIV who was CMV-seropositive.

The chain recombines TRBV11-2 with TRBJ2-2; possible D gene TRBD2, 7 bases. Germline V gene sequence: CDR1 SGHAT, CDR2 FQNNGV. This CDR3 contains 14 residues. The V end lost 3 bases, the J end lost 9 bases, and 14 bases lay between the germline ends. The CDR3 spells CASSFGEGHRELFF. The DNA for the CDR3 is TGTGCCAGCAGCTTTGGGGAGGGACACCGGGAGCTGTTTTTT. Based on the CDR3 plus reference TRBV11-2 and TRBJ2-2, the full variable domain is EAGVAQSPRYKIIEKRQSVAFWCNPISGHATLYWYQQILGQGPKLLIQFQNNGVVDDSQLPKDRFSAERLKGVDSTLKIQPAKLEDSAVYLCASSFGEGHRELFFGEGSRLTVL.

The table lists this clone with a few counts. The V gene is TRBV6-6, the J gene TRBJ2-1, with D tentatively TRBD2 (6 bases). V lost 6 bases and J 6 bases, leaving 18 bases between the germline ends. CDR3 length equals 15 residues. The germline V gene has CDR1 MNHNY and CDR2 SVGAGI (reference sequence). The CDR3 bases are TGTGCCAGCAGCACACCTTCCTTGGGGGGCAATGAGCAGTTCTTC. Translation: CASSTPSLGGNEQFF.

The chain employs TRBV5-1 and TRBJ1-2; no definite D call. Germline V gene data show CDR1 as SGHRS and CDR2 as YFSETQ. This CDR3 has 14 amino acids. V was shortened by 0 bases and J by 5 bases, with 11 bases between the two germline ends. CDR3 sequence (DNA): TGCGCCAGCAGCTTGGATCCGGAGACTTATGGCTACACCTTC. It encodes CASSLDPETYGYTF.

Here the CDR3 reads CASSRTGPGTDYGYTF. As DNA, the CDR3 is TGTGCCAGCAGCCGCACTGGACCCGGGACGGACTATGGCTACACCTTC. J is TRBJ1-2 and V is TRBV9; possible D gene TRBD1, 5 bases. V was clipped by 4 bases and J by 3 bases, with 19 bases between them. The CDR3 length is 16 residues. Germline values: CDR1 SGDLS, CDR2 YYNGEE.

The chain couples TRBV6-5 to TRBJ2-3; TRBD2 matches 9 bases. J gave up 2 bases and V 5 bases, and 5 bases lay outside the gene matches. Germline V gene sequence: CDR1 MNHEY, CDR2 SVGAGI. The CDR3 is 15 amino acids. CDR3 sequence: CASSRLAANTDTQYF. In DNA, the CDR3 is TGTGCCAGCAGTAGACTAGCGGCGAACACAGATACGCAGTATTTT.

The chain has TRBV12-3 or TRBV12-4 and TRBJ1-1; 7 bases line up with TRBD1. The CDR3 is made up of 13 amino acids. The junction had 2 bases not matched to a gene; V was cut back by 5 bases and J by 2 bases. The CDR3 DNA reads TGTGCCAGCAGTCGGGACAGCAACACTGAAGCTTTCTTT. Translating it yields CASSRDSNTEAFF.

The chain uses TRBV5-8 and TRBJ2-4, with D possibly matching TRBD1 (6 bases). The V gene's germline CDR1 is SGHTS and CDR2 YDEGEE. V was shortened by 1 base and J by 9 bases, with 17 bases between the two germline ends. This CDR3 comprises 15 residues. The CDR3 nucleotides are TGTGCCAGCAGCTTGACGGACAGCGGTTTTAGCATTCAGTACTTC. Translating it yields CASSLTDSGFSIQYF.

The chain is built from TRBV6-6 and TRBJ1-1; no reliable D call. V lost 2 bases to trimming and J lost 5 bases, with 15 bases between them. Germline V gene data show CDR1 as MNHNY and CDR2 as SVGAGI (reference sequence). The CDR3 spans 15 residues. The CDR3 DNA is TGTGCCAGCAGTTACAAACCGCAGGATCTGACTGAAGCTTTCTTT. Protein sequence: CASSYKPQDLTEAFF.

This clone has a single count. The chain has TRBV30 and TRBJ1-4; TRBD1 matches at 9 bases. The V segment lost 2 bases and the J segment 4 bases; nucleotides outside the gene matches: 5. The CDR3 runs to 15 residues. Germline V gene sequence: CDR1 GTSNPN, CDR2 SVGIG (reference sequence). The CDR3 spells CAWSRDRAGNEKLFF. The CDR3 region has the DNA TGTGCCTGGAGTCGGGACAGGGCGGGTAATGAAAAACTGTTTTTT.

By sample fraction, this clone is medium-sized (0.01 to 0.1%). J is TRBJ1-2 and V is TRBV2; 7 nucleotides agree with TRBD1. The CDR3 contains 14 residues. Germline V gene lookup returns CDR1 SNHLY and CDR2 FYNNEI. V lost 5 bases to trimming and J lost 4 bases; unmatched junction nucleotides: 7. The CDR3 reads CASSQQGRIYGYTF. The CDR3 DNA sequence: TGTGCCAGCAGTCAACAGGGGAGAATCTATGGCTACACCTTC.

The chain recombines TRBV27 with TRBJ1-2; TRBD1 matches 7 bases. CDR1 MNHEY and CDR2 SMNVEV come from the germline V gene (reference sequence). The ends lost 4 bases at V and 4 bases at J; junction bases unmatched: 12. CDR3 size: 16 residues. CDR3 coding DNA: TGTGCCAGCAGTTCCCCCCAACAGGGGTCGGGCTATGGCTACACCTTC. Translation: CASSSPQQGSGYGYTF.

J is TRBJ1-5 and V is TRBV6-5, with TRBD1 as a possible D gene (5 bases). Germline loops: CDR1 MNHEY, CDR2 SVGAGI. This CDR3 comprises 14 residues. Trimming removed 6 bases from V and 2 bases from J, with 11 bases in between. The chain's CDR3 is CASSYSQGNQPQHF. The DNA for the CDR3 is TGTGCCAGCAGCTATTCACAGGGCAATCAGCCCCAGCATTTT.

This clone has a handful of counts. V is TRBV2 and J is TRBJ2-1, with 10 bases identical to TRBD2. This CDR3 has 16 amino acids. Looked up from germline, CDR1 is SNHLY and CDR2 is FYNNEI. V gave up 3 bases and J gave up 0 bases; unmatched junction bases: 2. The CDR3 loop reads CASSDKRGGSYNEQFF. The CDR3 region has the DNA TGTGCCAGCAGTGATAAGCGGGGGGGCTCCTACAATGAGCAGTTCTTC.

This clone was picked up a small number of times. V and J are TRBV15 and TRBJ1-2; 9 nucleotides agree with TRBD1. V shed 0 bases, J shed 8 bases, and the junction held 7 bases outside the gene matches. The CDR3 has 15 amino acids. Germline loops: CDR1 LNHNV, CDR2 YYDKDF (reference sequence). The CDR3 is CATSRDLGQGGGYTF. In nucleotides, the CDR3 is TGTGCCACCAGCAGAGATCTGGGACAGGGCGGCGGCTACACCTTC.

This clone occurred a few times. The chain combines TRBV12-3 or TRBV12-4 with TRBJ2-7; D unclear. The CDR3 contains 13 residues. Between the trimmed V and J ends, which lost 1 base and 2 bases, there was a span of 6 bases. CDR3 loop: CASSLEWTYEQYF. The CDR3 DNA is TGTGCCAGCAGTTTAGAATGGACCTACGAGCAGTACTTC.

This clone was seen a few times. The V call is TRBV2, the J call TRBJ2-5, with TRBD2 matching over 8 bases. Germline CDR1 reads SNHLY; CDR2 reads FYNNEI. Trimming took 3 bases from V and 4 from J; bases not matched to a gene: 4. The CDR3 is 14 residues long. For the CDR3, the DNA is TGTGCCAGCAGTGAGGGACTAGAACCAGAGACCCAGTACTTC. It yields the protein CASSEGLEPETQYF.

The gene calls are TRBV29-1 and TRBJ2-1; D is possibly TRBD1 (5 bases). Germline V gene sequence: CDR1 SQVTM, CDR2 ANQGSEA. The CDR3 runs to 12 residues. V gave up 5 bases and J gave up 4 bases, with 9 bases separating them. Here the CDR3 reads CSVKGEYNEQFF. DNA for the CDR3: TGCAGCGTTAAAGGGGAATACAATGAGCAGTTCTTC.

V usage is TRBV6-1 and J usage is TRBJ2-4; the match to TRBD1 covers 8 bases. From germline, CDR1 is MNHNS and CDR2 SASEGT. The CDR3 is 16 residues long. V lost 3 bases to trimming and J lost 1 base; unmatched junction nucleotides: 5. The CDR3 loop is CASSDQGAAAKNIQYF. The CDR3 region has the DNA TGTGCCAGCAGTGATCAGGGGGCGGCTGCCAAAAACATTCAGTACTTC.

The chain employs TRBV29-1 and TRBJ2-7; the D call may be TRBD1 or TRBD2 (6 bases each). V lost 4 bases to trimming and J lost 3 bases, with 13 bases between them. The CDR3 totals 13 residues. Germline V CDR1 and CDR2: SQVTM, ANQGSEA. CDR3 amino acids: CSVGVGGGYEQYF. The CDR3 DNA reads as TGCAGCGTTGGGGTAGGAGGGGGCTACGAGCAGTACTTC.

This clone showed up just a few times. The chain is built from TRBV7-2 and TRBJ1-2; D gene unclear. This CDR3 is 15 amino acids long. V lost 0 bases, J lost 4 bases, and 12 bases lay in between. The germline V gene has CDR1 SGHTA and CDR2 FQGNSA. Here the CDR3 DNA reads TGTGCCAGCAGCTTAGCTCTCTCTAGACCCTATGGCTACACCTTC. This translates into CASSLALSRPYGYTF.